The sequence of this T cell receptor (beta chain) was determined in a study of CD8 T cells in ankylosing spondylitis. Whole-study findings and limits: One TCR beta motif, made up of fewer than 10 highly homologous variants, appeared characteristic of ankylosing spondylitis blood.

The germline gives CDR1 MGHDK, CDR2 SYGVNS. V was clipped by 4 bases and J by 3 bases; unmatched bases: 15. The CDR3 is made up of 18 amino acids. A note on this clonotype: Antigen: not known.

Molecular-barcoded quantitative 5'-RACE produced these TCR beta libraries. Via MiXCR, TCRdb re-called the 5' RACE reads, giving one row per CDR3 protein. The table includes around 340,000 distinct CDR3 sequences, 14% to 15% detected once. The sample was blood, either unsorted or a sorted T cell fraction (not recorded which). The clonotype comes from a male donor with ankylosing spondylitis or in good health (not recorded which). J is TRBJ2-3 and V is TRBV25-1; TRBD1 matches 8 bases. The CDR3 coding sequence is TGTGCCAGCAGTGCGTCGAACGGGCCAGGGGGCTTAACAGATACGCAGTATTTT. Encoded protein: CASSASNGPGGLTDTQYF.